This is a list of T cell receptor beta chains from one sample in a study of vaccination and CD4 T cells after COVID-19. Antigens for these TCRs are unknown. TCRdb fed the PCR reads into MiXCR, producing one record per CDR3 protein. The sample yields 8,400 or so distinct CDR3 sequences, 60% to 80% seen once. Sequences were obtained from CD4+ T cells from blood, cultured in vitro. The receptor set was obtained from a human donor who had recovered from COVID-19. The CDR3 runs from the conserved cysteine through the conserved F or W. Each record gives: clone size, CDR3 length, V gene, J gene, D gene, CDR3 protein, CDR3 DNA. A D gene is named only where the DNA matches it firmly. Rows give clone size only sometimes, using once, few, many, or a class for an expanded clone.

abundance: NA; len: 12; v_gene: TRBV29-1; j_gene: TRBJ2-3; d_gene: TRBD2; CDR3aa: CSARGGPDTQYF; CDR3nt: TGCAGCGCCCGGGGGGGGCCAGATACGCAGTATTTT
abundance: few; len: 14; v_gene: TRBV15; j_gene: TRBJ1-3; d_gene: NA; CDR3aa: CATSIPRGGNTIYF; CDR3nt: TGTGCCACCAGCATACCTCGGGGTGGAAACACCATATATTTT
abundance: NA; len: 13; v_gene: TRBV6-4; j_gene: TRBJ1-1; d_gene: NA; CDR3aa: CASSGQSGTEAFF; CDR3nt: TGTGCCAGCAGTGGACAGAGTGGCACTGAAGCTTTCTTT
abundance: NA; len: 12; v_gene: TRBV19; j_gene: TRBJ1-6; d_gene: NA; CDR3aa: CASSIGDSPLHF; CDR3nt: TGTGCCAGTAGTATCGGCGATTCACCCCTCCACTTT
abundance: few; len: 13; v_gene: TRBV21-1; j_gene: TRBJ2-7; d_gene: NA; CDR3aa: CATQTSSGDEQYF; CDR3nt: TGTGCCACTCAAACCAGTAGCGGGGACGAGCAGTACTTC
abundance: NA; len: 13; v_gene: TRBV19; j_gene: TRBJ1-1; d_gene: NA; CDR3aa: CASNYARSTEAFF; CDR3nt: TGTGCCAGTAACTATGCCAGGAGTACTGAAGCTTTCTTT
abundance: NA; len: 12; v_gene: TRBV28; j_gene: TRBJ1-5; d_gene: NA; CDR3aa: CASRSAGQPQHF; CDR3nt: TGTGCCAGCCGTTCCGCGGGTCAGCCCCAGCATTTT
abundance: once; len: 16; v_gene: TRBV24-1; j_gene: TRBJ1-4; d_gene: NA; CDR3aa: CATSDPTAKAGEKLFF; CDR3nt: TGTGCCACCAGTGACCCGACGGCCAAGGCCGGTGAAAAACTGTTTTTT
abundance: NA; len: 15; v_gene: TRBV6-2/TRBV6-3; j_gene: TRBJ2-3; d_gene: NA; CDR3aa: CASSYRDGHTDTQYF; CDR3nt: TGTGCCAGCAGTTACCGGGACGGACACACAGATACGCAGTATTTT
abundance: NA; len: 14; v_gene: TRBV6-1; j_gene: TRBJ2-7; d_gene: NA; CDR3aa: CASSEAPFFDEQYF; CDR3nt: TGTGCCAGCAGTGAAGCCCCATTTTTTGACGAGCAGTACTTC
abundance: NA; len: 14; v_gene: TRBV10-3; j_gene: TRBJ2-5; d_gene: NA; CDR3aa: CAISDRSEQETQYF; CDR3nt: TGTGCCATCAGTGACAGGTCAGAACAAGAGACCCAGTACTTC
abundance: NA; len: 16; v_gene: TRBV4-2; j_gene: TRBJ2-5; d_gene: TRBD2; CDR3aa: CASRLTSGRASETQYF; CDR3nt: TGTGCCAGCAGGCTAACTAGCGGGAGGGCCAGTGAGACCCAGTACTTC
abundance: NA; len: 14; v_gene: TRBV20-1; j_gene: TRBJ1-3; d_gene: TRBD1; CDR3aa: CSATAGGSGNTIYF; CDR3nt: TGCAGTGCGACAGCAGGGGGCTCTGGAAACACCATATATTTT
abundance: NA; len: 14; v_gene: TRBV6-1; j_gene: TRBJ2-2; d_gene: NA; CDR3aa: CASSTDTVTGELFF; CDR3nt: TGTGCCAGCAGTACCGACACGGTCACCGGGGAGCTGTTTTTT
abundance: NA; len: 15; v_gene: TRBV27; j_gene: TRBJ1-5; d_gene: NA; CDR3aa: CASSLEGENNQPQHF; CDR3nt: TGTGCCAGCAGTTTGGAGGGCGAGAACAATCAGCCCCAGCATTTT
abundance: few; len: 13; v_gene: TRBV20-1; j_gene: TRBJ1-6; d_gene: NA; CDR3aa: CSARAETVSPLHF; CDR3nt: TGCAGTGCTAGAGCTGAGACAGTTTCACCCCTCCACTTT
abundance: once; len: 17; v_gene: TRBV2; j_gene: TRBJ1-5; d_gene: NA; CDR3aa: CASSWYLGGLSNQPQHF; CDR3nt: TGTGCCAGCAGTTGGTATCTCGGGGGGTTGAGCAATCAGCCCCAGCATTTT
abundance: NA; len: 11; v_gene: TRBV30; j_gene: TRBJ1-2; d_gene: NA; CDR3aa: CAWSENYGYTF; CDR3nt: TGTGCCTGGAGTGAGAACTATGGCTACACCTTC
abundance: NA; len: 17; v_gene: TRBV9; j_gene: TRBJ2-7; d_gene: NA; CDR3aa: CASSVYRMGQGFHEQYF; CDR3nt: TGTGCCAGCAGCGTATACCGTATGGGGCAGGGGTTCCACGAGCAGTACTTC
abundance: NA; len: 13; v_gene: TRBV2; j_gene: TRBJ2-3; d_gene: NA; CDR3aa: CASLQGGTDTQYF; CDR3nt: TGTGCCAGCTTGCAGGGTGGGACAGATACGCAGTATTTT
abundance: NA; len: 15; v_gene: TRBV2; j_gene: TRBJ2-4; d_gene: NA; CDR3aa: CASREGGGPKNIQYF; CDR3nt: TGTGCCAGCAGGGAAGGGGGAGGGCCCAAAAACATTCAGTACTTC
abundance: NA; len: 15; v_gene: TRBV20-1; j_gene: TRBJ1-1; d_gene: NA; CDR3aa: CSARDWREGNTEAFF; CDR3nt: TGCAGTGCTAGAGATTGGAGGGAGGGGAACACTGAAGCTTTCTTT
abundance: NA; len: 15; v_gene: TRBV11-3; j_gene: TRBJ2-1; d_gene: TRBD2; CDR3aa: CASSLDGTSVYEQFF; CDR3nt: TGTGCCAGCAGCTTAGACGGGACTAGCGTATATGAGCAGTTCTTC
abundance: once; len: 14; v_gene: TRBV28; j_gene: TRBJ2-2; d_gene: NA; CDR3aa: CASGEVPNTGELFF; CDR3nt: TGTGCCAGCGGTGAGGTCCCGAACACCGGGGAGCTGTTTTTT
abundance: NA; len: 14; v_gene: TRBV20-1; j_gene: TRBJ1-2; d_gene: NA; CDR3aa: CSAVTEGAGYGYTF; CDR3nt: TGCAGTGCCGTGACCGAGGGTGCAGGGTATGGCTACACCTTC
abundance: NA; len: 16; v_gene: TRBV6-1; j_gene: TRBJ2-5; d_gene: TRBD2; CDR3aa: CASSTGLAGGQETQYF; CDR3nt: TGTGCCAGCAGTACCGGACTAGCGGGAGGACAAGAGACCCAGTACTTC
abundance: NA; len: 14; v_gene: TRBV5-5; j_gene: TRBJ1-5; d_gene: TRBD1; CDR3aa: CASSPQGAQGTQHF; CDR3nt: TGTGCCAGCAGCCCACAGGGGGCGCAGGGGACCCAGCATTTT
abundance: NA; len: 13; v_gene: TRBV2; j_gene: TRBJ1-2; d_gene: NA; CDR3aa: CASSAQGPGGYTF; CDR3nt: TGTGCCAGCAGTGCCCAGGGCCCGGGGGGCTACACCTTC
abundance: NA; len: 14; v_gene: TRBV19; j_gene: TRBJ1-2; d_gene: TRBD1; CDR3aa: CASSIETTGYGYTF; CDR3nt: TGTGCCAGTAGTATAGAAACGACAGGGTATGGCTACACCTTC
abundance: NA; len: 15; v_gene: TRBV20-1; j_gene: TRBJ2-3; d_gene: NA; CDR3aa: CSARGGAAYTDTQYF; CDR3nt: TGCAGTGCTAGAGGGGGGGCGGCTTACACAGATACGCAGTATTTT
abundance: few; len: 12; v_gene: TRBV27; j_gene: TRBJ2-2; d_gene: NA; CDR3aa: CASSRNTGELFF; CDR3nt: TGTGCCAGCAGTAGGAACACCGGGGAGCTGTTTTTT
abundance: NA; len: 17; v_gene: TRBV20-1; j_gene: TRBJ2-3; d_gene: TRBD2; CDR3aa: CSAHPGLAGGFTDTQYF; CDR3nt: TGCAGTGCTCATCCGGGACTAGCGGGGGGATTCACAGATACGCAGTATTTT
abundance: once; len: 13; v_gene: TRBV27; j_gene: TRBJ1-2; d_gene: NA; CDR3aa: CASTRGGSYGYTF; CDR3nt: TGTGCCAGCACCCGCGGGGGCTCATATGGCTACACCTTC
abundance: NA; len: 14; v_gene: TRBV6-2/TRBV6-3; j_gene: TRBJ1-1; d_gene: NA; CDR3aa: CASSPGWAMWEAFF; CDR3nt: TGTGCCAGCAGCCCCGGGTGGGCTATGTGGGAAGCTTTCTTT
abundance: few; len: 17; v_gene: TRBV11-3; j_gene: TRBJ2-6; d_gene: TRBD1; CDR3aa: CASSSGQGVSGANVLTF; CDR3nt: TGTGCCAGCAGCTCGGGACAGGGGGTATCTGGGGCCAACGTCCTGACTTTC
abundance: NA; len: 18; v_gene: TRBV20-1; j_gene: TRBJ2-3; d_gene: TRBD1; CDR3aa: CSAMGPPGQGESTDTQYF; CDR3nt: TGCAGTGCTATGGGCCCCCCGGGACAGGGAGAAAGCACAGATACGCAGTATTTT